This T cell receptor (beta chain) was captured in a study of vaccination effects on CD4 cells after COVID-19. With V trimmed by 7 bases and J by 4 bases, 1 base remained unmatched. The CDR3 sequence is 11 residues long. Germline-derived CDR1 and CDR2 are SQVTM and ANQGSEA. TCRdb's table, derived via immunoSEQ multiplex PCR, lists solely in-frame clones and lacks some. The sample lists tens of thousands of clones; about 79% were seen once. About this clone: What it recognizes is unknown.

Sequencing in the ViraFEST assay came after antigen-specific CD4+ T cells had been expanded with viral peptide pools, which were used to stimulate PBMC. It was after approximately 11 days of culture that CD4+ T cells were isolated. Vaccinated recipients, who were negative for nucleocapsid antibodies, had no history of SARS-CoV-2 infection. This TCR was sampled from a human donor who received a COVID-19 vaccine. This specimen consisted of CD4+ T cells from PBMCs cultured with HCoV-OC43 spike peptides, obtained before COVID-19 vaccination. As to subset: HCoV-OC43 spike overlapping peptide pool stimulation. The chain employs TRBV29-1 and TRBJ2-1; 7 bases are a match to TRBD1. This CDR3 reads CSGTGYNEQFF. CDR3 in DNA: TGCAGCGGGACAGGTTACAATGAGCAGTTCTTC.